This TCR beta chain appears in the sequencing data of a study of siplizumab effects on memory and regulatory T cells. Points from the study as a whole: Treg origin accounted for an average of approximately 67% of mappable alloreactive CD4+ clones with siplizumab and 25% to 30% in controls.

On this clone itself: The antigen remains undetermined.

Trimming cost V 3 bases and J 4 bases, with 16 bases left between them. The CDR3 loop spans 16 amino acids. In germline, CDR1 is LNHDA, CDR2 SQIVND (reference sequence). Clones were read by immunoSEQ multiplex PCR, and TCRdb kept only the in-frame ones, dropping some. Of under 100,000 clones listed, about nine tenths were seen once; the top ten hold approximately 1.5%. The gene calls are TRBV19 and TRBJ2-1, with D possibly TRBD2 on 5 matching bases. The specimen sequenced was Tregs sorted from blood. The receptor's source is a human donor in good health. In DNA, the CDR3 is TGTGCCAGTAGTATCACTGGACTGCTCTTATACAATGAGCAGTTCTTC. Translated, it gives CASSITGLLLYNEQFF.